This T cell receptor beta chain was observed in a study of CD8 T cells in ankylosing spondylitis. TCRdb independently ran MiXCR on the 5' RACE reads; one entry per CDR3 protein. The table shows about 360,000 distinct CDR3 sequences, with approximately 20% occurring only once. This clonotype showed up just a few times. V was cut by 0 bases and J by 4 bases, with 13 bases left in between. CDR1 and CDR2 from the germline V gene are MNHEY and SVGAGI. The CDR3 has 15 amino acids. What was sequenced was blood, either unsorted or a sorted T cell fraction (not recorded which). This receptor was obtained from a male donor with ankylosing spondylitis or in good health (not recorded which). V and J are TRBV6-5 and TRBJ2-7; D possibly corresponds to TRBD1 (6 bases). The CDR3 spells CASSYSGRGWYEQYF. The CDR3 DNA sequence: TGTGCCAGCAGTTACTCAGGTAGGGGGTGGTACGAGCAGTACTTC.